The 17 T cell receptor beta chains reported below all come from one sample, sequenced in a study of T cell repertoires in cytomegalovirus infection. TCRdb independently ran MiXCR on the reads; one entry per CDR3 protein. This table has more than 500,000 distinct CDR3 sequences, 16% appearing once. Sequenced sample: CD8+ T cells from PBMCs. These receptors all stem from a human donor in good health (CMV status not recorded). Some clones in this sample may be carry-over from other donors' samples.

In DNA, the CDR3 is TGTGCCAGTAGCGACACGGTCCGCACTGAAGCTTTCTTT. This codes for CASSDTVRTEAFF. This rearrangement joins TRBV19 to TRBJ1-1; the D is unclear. The CDR3 is 13 residues long. Between the trimmed V and J ends, which lost 6 bases and 4 bases, there was a span of 12 bases. The germline V gene has CDR1 LNHDA and CDR2 SQIVND (reference sequence). The full variable domain, in which reference TRBV19 and TRBJ1-1 provide the parts outside the CDR3, is DGGITQSPKYLFRKEGQNVTLSCEQNLNHDAMYWYRQDPGQGLRLIYYSQIVNDFQKGDIAEGYSVSREKKESFPLTVTSAQKNPTAFYLCASSDTVRTEAFFGQGTRLTVV.

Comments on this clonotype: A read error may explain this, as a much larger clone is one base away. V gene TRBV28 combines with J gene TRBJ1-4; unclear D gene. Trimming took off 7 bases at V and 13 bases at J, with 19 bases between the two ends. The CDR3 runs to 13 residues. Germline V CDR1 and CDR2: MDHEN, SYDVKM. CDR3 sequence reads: CASTPRQTQILFF. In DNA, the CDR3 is TGTGCCAGCACGCCTCGGCAGACCCAAATACTGTTTTTT.

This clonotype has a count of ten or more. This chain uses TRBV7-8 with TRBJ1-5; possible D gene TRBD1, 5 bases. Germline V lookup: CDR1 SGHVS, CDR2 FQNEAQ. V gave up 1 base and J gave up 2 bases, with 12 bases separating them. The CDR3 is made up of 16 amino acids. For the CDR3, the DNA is TGTGCCAGCAGCTTAGAAGGGAAAGGGGGCAATCAGCCCCAGCATTTT. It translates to CASSLEGKGGNQPQHF.

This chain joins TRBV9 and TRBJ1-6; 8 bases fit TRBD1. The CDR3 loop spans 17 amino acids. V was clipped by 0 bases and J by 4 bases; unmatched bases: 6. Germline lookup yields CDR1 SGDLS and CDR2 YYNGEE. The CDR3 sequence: CASSVEGQGDYNSPLHF. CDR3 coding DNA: TGTGCCAGCAGCGTAGAAGGACAGGGAGATTATAATTCACCCCTCCACTTT.

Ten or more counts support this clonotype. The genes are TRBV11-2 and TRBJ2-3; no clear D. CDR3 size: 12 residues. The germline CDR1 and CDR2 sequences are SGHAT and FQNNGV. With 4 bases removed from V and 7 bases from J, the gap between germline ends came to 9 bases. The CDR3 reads CASSSRDNTQYF. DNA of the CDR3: TGTGCCAGCAGCTCCCGCGATAATACGCAGTATTTT.

In DNA, the CDR3 is TGTGCCTGGAGTCAATTGAGACGGTCGAACACTGAAGCTTTCTTT. Translated: CAWSQLRRSNTEAFF. V and J are TRBV30 and TRBJ1-1, with no clear D. Deletions cut 2 bases from V and 1 base from J, with 14 bases between. The CDR3 length is 15 residues. Germline CDR1 GTSNPN, CDR2 SVGIG (reference sequence).

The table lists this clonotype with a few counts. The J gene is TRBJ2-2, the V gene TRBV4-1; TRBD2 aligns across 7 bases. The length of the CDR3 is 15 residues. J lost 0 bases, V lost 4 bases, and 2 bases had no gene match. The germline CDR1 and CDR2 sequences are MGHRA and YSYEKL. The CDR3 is CASSRLASNTGELFF. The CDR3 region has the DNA TGCGCCAGCAGCCGACTAGCCTCGAACACCGGGGAGCTGTTTTTT.

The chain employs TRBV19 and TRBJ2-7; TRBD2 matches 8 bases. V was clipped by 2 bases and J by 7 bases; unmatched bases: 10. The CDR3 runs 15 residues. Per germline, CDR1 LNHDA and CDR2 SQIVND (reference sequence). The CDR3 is CASSIRASGSREQYF. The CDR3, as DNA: TGTGCCAGTAGTATAAGAGCAAGCGGGAGTCGGGAGCAGTACTTC.

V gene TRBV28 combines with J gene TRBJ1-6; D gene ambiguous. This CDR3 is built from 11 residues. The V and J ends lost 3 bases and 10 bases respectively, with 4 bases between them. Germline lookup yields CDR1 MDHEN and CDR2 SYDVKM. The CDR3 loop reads CASSLRSPLHF. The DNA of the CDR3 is TGTGCCAGCAGTTTGAGATCACCCCTCCACTTT.

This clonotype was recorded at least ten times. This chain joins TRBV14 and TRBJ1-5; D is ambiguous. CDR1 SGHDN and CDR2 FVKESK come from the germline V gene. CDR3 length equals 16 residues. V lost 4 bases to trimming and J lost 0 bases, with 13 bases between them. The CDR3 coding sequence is TGTGCCAGCAGCCGGCTCTGGAAGACTAGCAATCAGCCCCAGCATTTT. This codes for CASSRLWKTSNQPQHF.

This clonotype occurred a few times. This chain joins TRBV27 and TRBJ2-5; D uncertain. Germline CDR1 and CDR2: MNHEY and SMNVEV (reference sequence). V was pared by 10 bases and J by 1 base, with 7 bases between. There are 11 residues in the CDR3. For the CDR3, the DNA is TGTGCCATCGGTCCCCAAGAGACCCAGTACTTC. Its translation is CAIGPQETQYF.

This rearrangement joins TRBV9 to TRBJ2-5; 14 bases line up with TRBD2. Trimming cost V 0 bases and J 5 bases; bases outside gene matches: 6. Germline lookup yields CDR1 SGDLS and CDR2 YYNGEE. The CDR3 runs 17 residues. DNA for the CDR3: TGTGCCAGCAGCGTAGGCGGGACTAGCGGGAGCCGCGAGACCCAGTACTTC. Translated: CASSVGGTSGSRETQYF.

The chain's CDR3 is CASSLGGDLGQYF. CDR3 bases: TGTGCCAGCAGTTTAGGGGGGGACCTAGGGCAGTACTTC. This chain connects TRBV28 to TRBJ2-7, with 7 bases identical to TRBD2. Germline V gene data show CDR1 as MDHEN and CDR2 as SYDVKM. The CDR3 is made up of 13 amino acids. The V segment lost 2 bases and the J segment 9 bases; nucleotides outside the gene matches: 7. Complete variable domain (other parts from reference TRBV28 and TRBJ2-7): DVKVTQSSRYLVKRTGEKVFLECVQDMDHENMFWYRQDPGLGLRLIYFSYDVKMKEKGDIPEGYSVSREKKERFSLILESASTNQTSMYLCASSLGGDLGQYFGPGTRLTVT.

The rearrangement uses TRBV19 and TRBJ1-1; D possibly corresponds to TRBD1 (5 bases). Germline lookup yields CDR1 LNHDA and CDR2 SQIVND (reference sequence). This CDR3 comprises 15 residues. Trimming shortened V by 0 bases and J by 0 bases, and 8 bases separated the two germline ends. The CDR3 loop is CASSIEGHLNTEAFF. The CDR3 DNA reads TGTGCCAGTAGTATAGAGGGGCACCTGAACACTGAAGCTTTCTTT.

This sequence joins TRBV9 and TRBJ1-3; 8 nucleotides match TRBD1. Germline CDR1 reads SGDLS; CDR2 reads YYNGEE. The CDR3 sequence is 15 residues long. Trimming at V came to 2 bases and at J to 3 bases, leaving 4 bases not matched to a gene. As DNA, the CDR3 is TGTGCCAGCAGCGTCGACAGGGGAGTTGGAAACACCATATATTTT. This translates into CASSVDRGVGNTIYF.

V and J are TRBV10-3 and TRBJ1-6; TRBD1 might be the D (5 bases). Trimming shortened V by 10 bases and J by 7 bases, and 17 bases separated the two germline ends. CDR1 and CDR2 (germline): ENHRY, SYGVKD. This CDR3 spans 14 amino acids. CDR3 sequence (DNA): TGTGCCACGCGTGGGGCCAGCGGGAATTCACCCCTCCACTTT. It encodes CATRGASGNSPLHF.

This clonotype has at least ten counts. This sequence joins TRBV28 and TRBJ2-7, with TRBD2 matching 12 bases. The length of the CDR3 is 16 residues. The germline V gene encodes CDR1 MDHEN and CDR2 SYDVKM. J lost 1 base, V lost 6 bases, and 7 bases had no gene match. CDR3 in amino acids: CASRSSGTSGSYEQYF. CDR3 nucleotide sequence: TGTGCCAGCAGATCCTCCGGGACTAGCGGGTCCTACGAGCAGTACTTC.